Sequencing of this T cell receptor (beta chain) was carried out in a study of T cells in localized non-small cell lung cancer. Study findings and constraints: Adjacent uninvolved lung tissue had the highest T cell clonality, exceeding tumor. Sequencing was restricted to one tumor region; therefore, heterogeneity remains possible. Elevated blood T cell density was associated with longer overall survival. A median of roughly 52 of the top 100 tumor clones appeared in adjacent lung, which was paired and uninvolved.

To note about this clone: Its antigen is as yet unknown.

Germline V CDR1 and CDR2: LNHDA, SQIVND (reference sequence). CDR3 size: 16 residues. Trimming stripped 7 bases from V and 5 bases from J, with 21 bases between. Only in-frame clones appear in the TCRdb table, and some are missing; sequencing was by immunoSEQ multiplex PCR. The sample has around 67,000 clones, almost 90% seen once. J is TRBJ1-5 and V is TRBV19; tentative D call: TRBD1 (5 bases). This receptor was taken from a woman aged 40 to 75 with stage I lung adenocarcinoma. The starting material was peripheral blood, obtained before any cancer treatment. CDR3 DNA: TGTGCCAGTACCCCCACCGGGGGTTTTTCGGATCAGCCCCAGCATTTT. This codes for CASTPTGGFSDQPQHF.